These 21 T cell receptor beta chains were all obtained from the same sample, sequenced in a study of T cell responses to AZD1222 COVID-19 vaccine. Profiled with immunoSEQ multiplex PCR; TCRdb holds only in-frame clones, not every one. This table has 200,000 or so clones, 85% to 95% appearing once. This material consisted of peripheral blood, taken on day 0 of MenACWY control vaccination. These receptors were taken from an adult in good health.

The chain uses TRBV7-9 and TRBJ1-3, with TRBD1 identical over 8 bases. Germline V gives CDR1 SEHNR, CDR2 FQNEAQ (reference sequence). This CDR3 contains 16 residues. With 5 bases clipped from V and 4 bases from J, the junction kept 10 bases outside the gene matches. CDR3 in DNA: TGTGCCAGCAGCAAACCCCAGGGGGCAGGAGGAAACACCATATATTTT. It translates to CASSKPQGAGGNTIYF.

V is TRBV2 and J is TRBJ1-5; weak D call: TRBD1 (6 bases). The CDR3 runs 14 residues. Germline-derived CDR1 and CDR2 are SNHLY and FYNNEI. The ends were cut back, 6 bases at V and 2 bases at J, with 11 bases in the middle. The CDR3 region is CASRDSLGNQPQHF. The CDR3 DNA sequence: TGTGCCAGCAGGGACAGTTTGGGCAATCAGCCCCAGCATTTT. The full variable domain, in which reference TRBV2 and TRBJ1-5 provide the parts outside the CDR3, is EPEVTQTPSHQVTQMGQEVILRCVPISNHLYFYWYRQILGQKVEFLVSFYNNEISEKSEIFDDQFSVERPDGSNFTLKIRSTKLEDSAMYFCASRDSLGNQPQHFGDGTRLSIL.

This clone appeared a few times. V and J are TRBV6-5 and TRBJ1-1; no firm D call. Trimming took off 4 bases at V and 0 bases at J, with 12 bases between the two ends. The germline V gene has CDR1 MNHEY and CDR2 SVGAGI. This CDR3 is 15 amino acids long. CDR3 DNA sequence: TGTGCCAGCAGTTCCGGCGGAGGGATGAACACTGAAGCTTTCTTT. Its protein product is CASSSGGGMNTEAFF.

The V gene is TRBV5-1, the J gene TRBJ1-1; 8 bases fit TRBD1. This CDR3 has 14 amino acids. Germline loops: CDR1 SGHRS, CDR2 YFSETQ. V was clipped by 3 bases and J by 8 bases; unmatched bases: 9. The CDR3 nucleotides are TGCGCCAGCAGCTCCCGGGACAGGAATCGGGAAGCTTTCTTT. Protein: CASSSRDRNREAFF.

The chain has TRBV30 and TRBJ1-2, with TRBD1 identical over 8 bases. Per germline, CDR1 GTSNPN and CDR2 SVGIG (reference sequence). With 5 bases clipped from V and 7 bases from J, the junction kept 6 bases outside the gene matches. The CDR3 runs 12 residues. CDR3 nucleotide sequence: TGTGCCTGGCAGGACAGGGTGGGTGGCTACACCTTC. Encoded protein: CAWQDRVGGYTF.

This rearrangement joins TRBV19 to TRBJ2-3, with 10 positions matching TRBD2. CDR3 length equals 13 residues. V trimming: 5 bases; J trimming: 4 bases; junction bases outside the gene matches: 0. Germline lookup yields CDR1 LNHDA and CDR2 SQIVND (reference sequence). CDR3 sequence (DNA): TGTGCCAGTAGTCTAGCGGGGGCAGATACGCAGTATTTT. Translating it yields CASSLAGADTQYF.

The chain links TRBV6-5 to TRBJ2-1; D remains unclear. The CDR3 loop spans 12 amino acids. The germline V and J ends were trimmed by 7 bases and 6 bases, with 10 bases remaining between them. Germline V gene lookup returns CDR1 MNHEY and CDR2 SVGAGI. This CDR3 reads CASIAWTNEQFF. The CDR3 nucleotides are TGTGCCAGCATTGCCTGGACCAATGAGCAGTTCTTC.

The chain combines TRBV27 with TRBJ1-1, with TRBD1 as a possible D gene (6 bases). The CDR3 runs to 15 residues. Germline V gene sequence: CDR1 MNHEY, CDR2 SMNVEV (reference sequence). Trimming took 6 bases from V and 0 from J, leaving 14 bases between them. As DNA, the CDR3 is TGTGCCAGCAGGCTAGGGACAAGCATGAACACTGAAGCTTTCTTT. It specifies CASRLGTSMNTEAFF.

The genes are TRBV2 and TRBJ2-7; D gene unclear. V dropped 5 bases and J dropped 0 bases, with 11 bases sitting between them. The CDR3 consists of 14 residues. CDR1 and CDR2 from the germline V gene are SNHLY and FYNNEI. The CDR3 DNA reads as TGTGCCAGCAGTTTCTCCGGTAGCTCCTACGAGCAGTACTTC. Translating gives CASSFSGSSYEQYF.

The chain is built from TRBV5-1 and TRBJ2-1; D is ambiguous. The CDR3 extends over 16 amino acids. CDR1 is SGHRS, CDR2 YFSETQ, per germline. V lost 4 bases to trimming and J lost 1 base, with 15 bases between them. CDR3 nucleotide sequence: TGCGCCAGCAGCATGCGGCCGGGCGATTCCTACAATGAGCAGTTCTTC. Residues: CASSMRPGDSYNEQFF.

This clone is a singleton in its sample. Here the CDR3 reads CAWSAYRVLPYEQYF. For the CDR3, the DNA is TGTGCCTGGAGTGCGTACCGGGTCCTCCCCTACGAGCAGTACTTC. The chain links TRBV30 to TRBJ2-7, with D uncertain. The CDR3 spans 15 residues. Germline V gives CDR1 GTSNPN, CDR2 SVGIG (reference sequence). Trimming took 1 base from V and 2 from J, leaving 15 bases between them.

This chain uses TRBV19 with TRBJ1-1; TRBD1 is a possible D gene (6 bases). Trimming stripped 5 bases from V and 6 bases from J, with 16 bases between. The CDR3 has 14 amino acids. Germline V gene lookup returns CDR1 LNHDA and CDR2 SQIVND (reference sequence). CDR3 sequence (DNA): TGTGCCAGTAGTCCGCTCCAGGGGACGTCTGAAGCTTTCTTT. It is translated as CASSPLQGTSEAFF.

This chain joins TRBV7-8 and TRBJ2-7; TRBD1 might be the D (6 bases). The CDR3 spans 14 residues. V was shortened by 1 base and J by 4 bases, with 11 bases between the two germline ends. Germline lookup yields CDR1 SGHVS and CDR2 FQNEAQ. CDR3 sequence reads: CASSLVRGKYEQYF. In DNA, the CDR3 is TGTGCCAGCAGCTTAGTCAGGGGAAAATACGAGCAGTACTTC.

The rearrangement joins TRBV7-2 to TRBJ1-5; D is possibly TRBD1 (5 bases). Trimming pared 2 bases from V and 3 bases from J, leaving 11 bases between. CDR1 and CDR2 (germline): SGHTA, FQGNSA. This CDR3 is built from 15 residues. CDR3 nucleotide sequence: TGTGCCAGCAGCTTAAGCAGGGAGGTCAATCAGCCCCAGCATTTT. Translated, it gives CASSLSREVNQPQHF.

The rearrangement uses TRBV10-3 and TRBJ2-3; 10 positions agree with TRBD2. This CDR3 region has 15 residues. The V segment lost 10 bases and the J segment 6 bases; nucleotides outside the gene matches: 13. Germline CDR1 ENHRY, CDR2 SYGVKD. CDR3 coding DNA: TGTGCCAGCAGCCAAAGCGGGGGGGCCGGGGATACGCAGTATTTT. Translated, it gives CASSQSGGAGDTQYF.

In DNA form, the CDR3 reads TGTGCCAGTCGATATACGAAGGACACTGAAGCTTTCTTT. Amino acid sequence: CASRYTKDTEAFF. V and J are TRBV5-5 and TRBJ1-1, with unresolved D. Germline lookup yields CDR1 SGHKS and CDR2 YYEKEE (reference sequence). This CDR3 spans 13 amino acids. V was trimmed by 8 bases and J by 3 bases, leaving 14 bases between them.

With regard to this clone: Within the sample, other DNA sequences also encode this same CDR3. The chain recombines TRBV3-1 (or the pseudogene TRBV3-2) with TRBJ1-1; D call uncertain. The germline V gene encodes CDR1 LGHDT and CDR2 YNNKEL (reference sequence). This CDR3 has 12 amino acids. Between the trimmed V and J ends, which lost 6 bases and 5 bases, there was a span of 10 bases. The CDR3 DNA is TGTGCCAGCAGTCCTCGGGGAACTGAAGCTTTCTTT. It is translated as CASSPRGTEAFF.

The CDR3 loop is CASSLDVGARGEQYF. CDR3 bases: TGTGCCAGCAGCTTAGATGTGGGGGCTCGTGGCGAGCAGTACTTC. This chain links TRBV11-2 with TRBJ2-7; D possibly corresponds to TRBD1 (6 bases). The germline V and J ends were trimmed by 0 bases and 6 bases, with 15 bases remaining between them. Germline V gene lookup returns CDR1 SGHAT and CDR2 FQNNGV. The CDR3 is 15 residues long.

This clone was seen only once. The V gene is TRBV12-3 or TRBV12-4, the J gene TRBJ1-2; D is perhaps TRBD1 (5 bases). The CDR3 length is 13 residues. Deletions cut 6 bases from V and 4 bases from J, with 12 bases between. CDR3 bases: TGTGCCAGCAGCCCCGGGGCGGGCTATGGCTACACCTTC. Residues: CASSPGAGYGYTF.

The V gene is TRBV5-1, the J gene TRBJ1-1; 7 bases match TRBD1. Per the germline V gene, CDR1 is SGHRS and CDR2 is YFSETQ. This CDR3 region has 12 residues. The V and J ends lost 2 bases and 7 bases, in that order; junction bases with no gene match: 2. CDR3 sequence: CASSLQGYEAFF. The CDR3 region has the DNA TGCGCCAGCAGCTTACAGGGGTATGAAGCTTTCTTT.

The rearrangement links TRBV29-1 to TRBJ1-1; D is perhaps TRBD1 (6 bases). CDR1 is SQVTM, CDR2 ANQGSEA, per germline. The CDR3 length is 13 residues. The V end was cut by 2 bases, the J end by 5 bases, with 12 bases between. CDR3 residues: CSVEKQGYTEAFF. In DNA form, the CDR3 reads TGCAGCGTTGAAAAACAGGGTTATACTGAAGCTTTCTTT.